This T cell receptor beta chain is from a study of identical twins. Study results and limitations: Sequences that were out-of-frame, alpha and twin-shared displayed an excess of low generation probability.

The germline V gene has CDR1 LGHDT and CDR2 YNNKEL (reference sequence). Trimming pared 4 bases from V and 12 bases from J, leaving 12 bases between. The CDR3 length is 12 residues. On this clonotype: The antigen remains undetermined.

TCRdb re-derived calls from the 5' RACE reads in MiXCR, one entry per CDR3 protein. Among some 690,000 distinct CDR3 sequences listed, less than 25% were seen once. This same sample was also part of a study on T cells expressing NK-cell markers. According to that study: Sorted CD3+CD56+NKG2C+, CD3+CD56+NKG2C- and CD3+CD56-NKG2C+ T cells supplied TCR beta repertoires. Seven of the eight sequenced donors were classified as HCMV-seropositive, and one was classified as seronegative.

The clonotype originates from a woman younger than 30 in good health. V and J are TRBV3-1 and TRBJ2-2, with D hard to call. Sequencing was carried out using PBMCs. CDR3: CASSPAGRKLFF. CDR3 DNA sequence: TGTGCCAGCAGCCCTGCCGGTCGGAAGCTGTTTTTT.